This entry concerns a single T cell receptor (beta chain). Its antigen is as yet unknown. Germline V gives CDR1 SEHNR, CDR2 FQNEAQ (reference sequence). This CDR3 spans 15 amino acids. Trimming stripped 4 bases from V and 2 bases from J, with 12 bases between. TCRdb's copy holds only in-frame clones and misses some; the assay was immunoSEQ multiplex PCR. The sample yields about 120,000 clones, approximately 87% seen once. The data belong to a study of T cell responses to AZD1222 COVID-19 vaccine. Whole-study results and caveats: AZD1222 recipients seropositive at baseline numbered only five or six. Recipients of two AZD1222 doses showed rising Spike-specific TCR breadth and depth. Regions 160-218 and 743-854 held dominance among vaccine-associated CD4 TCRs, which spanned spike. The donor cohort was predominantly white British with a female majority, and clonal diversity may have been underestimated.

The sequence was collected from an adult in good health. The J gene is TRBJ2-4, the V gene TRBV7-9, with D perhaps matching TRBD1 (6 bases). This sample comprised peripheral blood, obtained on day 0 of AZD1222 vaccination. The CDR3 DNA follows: TGTGCCAGCAGCTGGATACAGGGAACCAAAAACATTCAGTACTTC. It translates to CASSWIQGTKNIQYF. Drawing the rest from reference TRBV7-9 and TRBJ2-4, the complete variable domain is DTGVSQNPRHKITKRGQNVTFRCDPISEHNRLYWYRQTLGQGPEFLTYFQNEAQLEKSRLLSDRFSAERPKGSFSTLEIQRTEQGDSAMYLCASSWIQGTKNIQYFGAGTRLSVL.